This entry concerns a single TCR beta chain. No antigen is known for it. The junction departs from germline at one end; a sequencing error may be responsible. Naive CD8 library inputs spanned roughly 20,000 to 1,100,000 sorted cells and 10%, 30% or 50% RNA. TCRdb reprocessed the PCR reads with MiXCR, giving one entry per CDR3 protein. The data hold roughly 100,000 distinct CDR3 sequences, with about a third observed a single time. This entry comes from a study of molecular identifiers for immune sequencing clone quantification. Study overall: In replicates, RNA from about 20,000 or 100,000 naive CD8 cells was split five ways, four sequenced. Overall study findings and caveats: Single-cell amounts of spiked Jurkat TCR RNA were reportedly detectable among approximately 1 million naive cells. The share of molecules held by clones above 20 RNA copies was over 99% in effector cells and under 1% in naive cells.

This CDR3 has 15 amino acids. Looked up from germline, CDR1 is PRHDT and CDR2 is FYEKMQ (reference sequence). This sequence originates from a human donor in good health. Some libraries in this study had Jurkat cell RNA spiked in. Sequences were obtained from naive CD8+ T cells from blood, with Jurkat cell RNA spiked in. Sample subset: FACS-sorted CD8+CD4-CCR7+CD45RA+ naive T cells. The chain joins TRBV13 to TRBJ1-3, with a weak D call TRBD1 (6 bases). CDR3 nucleotide sequence: TGTGCCACCTCCTCCGTGGGGGGGGCAGGAAACTCCATATATTTT. It encodes CATSSVGGAGNSIYF.